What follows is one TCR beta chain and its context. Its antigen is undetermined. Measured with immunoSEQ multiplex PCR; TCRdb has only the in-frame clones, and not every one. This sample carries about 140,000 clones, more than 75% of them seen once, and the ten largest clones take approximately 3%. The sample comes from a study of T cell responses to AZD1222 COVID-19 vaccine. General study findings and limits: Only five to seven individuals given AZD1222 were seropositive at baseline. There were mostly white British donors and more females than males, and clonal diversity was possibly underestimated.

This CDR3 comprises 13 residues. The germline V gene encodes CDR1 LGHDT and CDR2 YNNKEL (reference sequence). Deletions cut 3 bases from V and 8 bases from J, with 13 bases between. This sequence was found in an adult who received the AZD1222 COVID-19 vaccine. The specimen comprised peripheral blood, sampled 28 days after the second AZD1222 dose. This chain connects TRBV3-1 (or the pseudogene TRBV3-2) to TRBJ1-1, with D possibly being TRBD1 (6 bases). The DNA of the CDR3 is TGTGCCAGCAGCCACCTAATGAGGGGGGAAGCTTTCTTT. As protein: CASSHLMRGEAFF.